This is a list of T cell receptor beta chains from one sample in a study of memory CD4+ T cells and cytomegalovirus serostatus. The protocol was immunoSEQ multiplex PCR, while the TCRdb copy is restricted to in-frame clones and leaves out a portion. The data hold almost 45,000 clones, with about four fifths observed a single time. The sample consisted of memory CD4+ T cells from blood. The source is an adult in good health and CMV-seronegative. The CDR3 runs from the conserved cysteine through the conserved F or W. A D gene is named only where the DNA matches it firmly. The size field is filled for only some rows; it gives once, few, many or a size class.

>TRBJ1-1|TRBV5-1|.|.
TGCGCCAGCAGCGTCACAGGGTACGGTGAAGCTTTCTTT
CASSVTGYGEAFF
>TRBJ2-5|TRBV30|.|.
TGTGCCTGGAGTGAACAACGGGAGACCCAGTACTTC
CAWSEQRETQYF
>TRBJ2-7|TRBV30|.|.
TGTGCCTGGGGTTCGGGACCCTACGAGCAGTACTTC
CAWGSGPYEQYF
>TRBJ2-5|TRBV18|.|.
TGTGCCAGCTCACCACGGGCGGGACAAGAGACCCAGTACTTC
CASSPRAGQETQYF
>TRBJ1-4|TRBV5-1|.|.
TGCGCCAGCAGCTTGGGGAGAAATGAAAAACTGTTTTTT
CASSLGRNEKLFF
>TRBJ2-7|TRBV27|.|.
TGTGCCAGCCGAGAGACAAACTCGGTCGAAGGCTACGAGCAGTACTTC
CASRETNSVEGYEQYF
>TRBJ1-2|TRBV5-6|TRBD1|.
TGTGCCAGCAGCTTTCCCAGGGGGCGTCTTTTAGGTGGCTACACCTTC
CASSFPRGRLLGGYTF
>TRBJ1-2|TRBV19|.|once
TGTGCCAGTAGTGAGACGGGACGGGCTGGCTACACCTTC
CASSETGRAGYTF
>TRBJ2-3|TRBV5-5|.|.
TGTGCCAGCTTTAGAGAGGGCACAGATACGCAGTATTTT
CASFREGTDTQYF
>TRBJ1-1|TRBV11-3|.|.
TGTGCCAGCAGCTTAGGACAGGTCCTGAACACTGAAGCTTTCTTT
CASSLGQVLNTEAFF
>TRBJ2-7|TRBV12-5|.|.
TGTGCTAGTGGTTTGGTTCCGCTCACCTACGAGCAGTACTTC
CASGLVPLTYEQYF
>TRBJ1-1|TRBV19|.|.
TGTGCCAGTAGTATAAGGACCGTGAACACTGAAGCTTTCTTT
CASSIRTVNTEAFF
>TRBJ2-5|TRBV15|TRBD1|.
TGTGCCACCAGCAGGGAAGGACAGGGGGAGACCCAGTACTTC
CATSREGQGETQYF
>TRBJ1-5|TRBV19|.|.
TGTGCCACTAGACGGGTCAATAGCAATCAGCCCCAGCATTTT
CATRRVNSNQPQHF
>TRBJ1-4|TRBV11-3|.|.
TGTGCCAGCAGCTTGGCCGGGATACGGAATGAAAAACTGTTTTTT
CASSLAGIRNEKLFF
>TRBJ2-3|TRBV5-4|.|once
TGTGCCAGCAGCCTAAGCACAGATACGCAGTATTTT
CASSLSTDTQYF